The 3 T cell receptor beta chains listed next were all sequenced from one sample in a study of shared clonotypes between healthy human individuals. Sequencing was performed with immunoSEQ multiplex PCR; in TCRdb, only in-frame clones are kept and a portion is missing. This sample yields some 1.5 million clones, of which around 98% are seen a single time; 0.45% belongs to the top ten. The sequenced sample consisted of naive CD4+ T cells sorted from blood. Documented subset: CD45RA+ positively selected. These receptors all stem from a man in his thirties or forties in good health.

This clone was recorded once. The CDR3 protein is CASSRLVLEQYF. Written as DNA, the CDR3 is TGTGCCAGCAGCAGACTAGTTCTCGAGCAGTACTTC. The rearrangement joins TRBV5-8 to TRBJ2-7; possible D gene TRBD2, 6 bases. Trimming took 4 bases from V and 6 from J, leaving 11 bases between them. The CDR3 totals 12 residues. CDR1 SGHTS and CDR2 YDEGEE come from the germline V gene.

The rearrangement uses TRBV28 and TRBJ2-2, with 8 bases lining up with TRBD1. The CDR3 spans 16 residues. V lost 0 bases, J lost 6 bases, and 6 bases stayed unmatched. The germline V gene has CDR1 MDHEN and CDR2 SYDVKM. CDR3 protein: CASSLWRGQGPGELFF. CDR3 in DNA: TGTGCCAGCAGTTTATGGCGAGGACAGGGTCCCGGGGAGCTGTTTTTT. The whole variable domain, filled in from reference TRBV28 and TRBJ2-2, reads DVKVTQSSRYLVKRTGEKVFLECVQDMDHENMFWYRQDPGLGLRLIYFSYDVKMKEKGDIPEGYSVSREKKERFSLILESASTNQTSMYLCASSLWRGQGPGELFFGEGSRLTVL.

This clone was detected only once. This chain's CDR3 is CASSFRRGVRDYGYTF. DNA for the CDR3: TGCGCCAGCAGCTTCCGCAGGGGCGTTCGAGACTATGGCTACACCTTC. The chain uses TRBV4-1 and TRBJ1-2; TRBD1 is a possible D gene (6 bases). Trimming removed 5 bases at V and 3 bases at J, with 19 bases between. The CDR3 is 16 amino acids. In germline, CDR1 is MGHRA, CDR2 YSYEKL.